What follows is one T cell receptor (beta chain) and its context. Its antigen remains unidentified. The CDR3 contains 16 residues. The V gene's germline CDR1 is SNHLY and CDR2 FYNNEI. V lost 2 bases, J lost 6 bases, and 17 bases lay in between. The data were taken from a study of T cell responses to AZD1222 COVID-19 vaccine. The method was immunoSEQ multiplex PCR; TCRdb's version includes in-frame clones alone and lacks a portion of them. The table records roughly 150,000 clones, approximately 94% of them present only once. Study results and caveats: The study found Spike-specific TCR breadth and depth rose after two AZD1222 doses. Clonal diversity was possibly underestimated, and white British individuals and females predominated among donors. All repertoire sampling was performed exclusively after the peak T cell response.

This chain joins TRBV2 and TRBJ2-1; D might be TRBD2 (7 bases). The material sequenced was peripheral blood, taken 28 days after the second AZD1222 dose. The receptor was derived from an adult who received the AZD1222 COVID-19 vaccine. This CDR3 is CASSERGGLLINEQFF. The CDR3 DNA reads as TGTGCCAGCAGTGAAAGGGGGGGCCTACTAATCAATGAGCAGTTCTTC.